A single sample is the source of the 15 T cell receptor beta chains below, sequenced in a study of T-cell reconstitution after alpha-beta-depleted transplantation in children. Unique molecular identifiers were used in preparing the TCRbeta library. TCRdb re-derived calls from the PCR reads in MiXCR, one entry per CDR3 protein. The sample lists about 440,000 distinct CDR3 sequences, approximately 42% occurring once. The specimen was PBMCs, collected before TCRalphabeta/CD19-depleted stem cell transplant. The receptors shown here come from a girl aged 2-9 years with aplastic anemia, due to receive a stem cell transplant.

This clonotype was observed a single time. Here the CDR3 reads CAWSDRRGTQPQHF. CDR3 DNA sequence: TGTGCCTGGAGTGATAGGAGGGGCACCCAGCCCCAGCATTTT. The rearrangement uses TRBV30 and TRBJ1-5; tentative D call: TRBD1 (5 bases). The CDR3 covers 14 residues. Germline CDR1 and CDR2: GTSNPN and SVGIG (reference sequence). V shed 1 base and J shed 7 bases, with 14 bases lying between them. Full variable domain (missing parts from reference TRBV30 and TRBJ1-5): SQTIHQWPATLVQPVGSPLSLECTVEGTSNPNLYWYRQAAGRGLQLLFYSVGIGQISSEVPQNLSASRPQDRQFILSSKKLLLSDSGFYLCAWSDRRGTQPQHFGDGTRLSIL.

This chain links TRBV6-1 with TRBJ2-3; D perhaps matches TRBD1 (6 bases). The germline CDR1 and CDR2 sequences are MNHNS and SASEGT. V was trimmed by 6 bases and J by 1 base, leaving 14 bases between them. CDR3 length equals 15 residues. The CDR3 coding sequence is TGTGCCAGCAGGCCAGGGACACACCGCACAGATACGCAGTATTTT. Translating gives CASRPGTHRTDTQYF.

V usage is TRBV7-6 and J usage is TRBJ2-3; TRBD2 matches at 7 bases. This CDR3 contains 13 residues. Germline CDR1 SGHVS, CDR2 FNYEAQ. The V segment lost 1 base and the J segment 8 bases; nucleotides outside the gene matches: 3. The CDR3 DNA follows: TGTGCCAGCAGCTTAGGAGGCGGGGGTACGCAGTATTTT. This sequence encodes CASSLGGGGTQYF.

The chain joins TRBV20-1 to TRBJ2-2; unclear D gene. Looked up from germline, CDR1 is DFQATT and CDR2 is SNEGSKA (reference sequence). CDR3 length equals 12 residues. V shed 1 base and J shed 4 bases, with 4 bases lying between them. CDR3 residues: CSARGVTGELFF. The CDR3 nucleotides read TGCAGTGCTAGAGGGGTCACCGGGGAGCTGTTTTTT.

This clonotype was seen many times. This rearrangement joins TRBV5-1 to TRBJ2-1; a possible D gene is TRBD2 (5 bases). The length of the CDR3 is 15 residues. The V and J ends lost 4 bases and 3 bases respectively, with 14 bases between them. Per germline, CDR1 SGHRS and CDR2 YFSETQ. The CDR3 sequence: CASSEDGVLYNEQFF. In DNA form, the CDR3 reads TGCGCCAGCAGCGAGGACGGGGTTCTCTACAATGAGCAGTTCTTC.

This chain links TRBV6-5 with TRBJ2-3; TRBD2 aligns across 9 bases. The CDR3 is made up of 16 amino acids. Germline V CDR1 and CDR2: MNHEY, SVGAGI. V gave up 0 bases and J gave up 4 bases; unmatched junction bases: 5. The CDR3 region is CASSYSGGGAPDTQYF. The CDR3 nucleotides read TGTGCCAGCAGTTACTCTGGCGGGGGGGCCCCAGATACGCAGTATTTT.

This clonotype was recorded many times. This rearrangement joins TRBV20-1 to TRBJ2-5, with D unresolved. Germline V gene sequence: CDR1 DFQATT, CDR2 SNEGSKA (reference sequence). The length of the CDR3 is 15 residues. V shed 0 bases and J shed 1 base, with 12 bases lying between them. This CDR3 is CSAREDVTRQETQYF. The CDR3 bases are TGCAGTGCTAGAGAGGATGTGACTCGCCAAGAGACCCAGTACTTC.

This clonotype was observed at least ten times. The V gene is TRBV5-1, the J gene TRBJ2-1; no clear D. CDR3 length: 16 amino acids. Trimming left V 0 bases short and J 0 bases short, with 10 bases between. The germline gives CDR1 SGHRS, CDR2 YFSETQ. The CDR3 sequence is CASSLARISSYNEQFF. The CDR3 DNA reads as TGCGCCAGCAGCTTGGCCCGGATTAGCTCCTACAATGAGCAGTTCTTC.

This clonotype was detected many times. The V and J genes are TRBV11-2 and TRBJ2-2; 8 bases line up with TRBD2. The V segment lost 5 bases and the J segment 4 bases; nucleotides outside the gene matches: 15. Looked up from germline, CDR1 is SGHAT and CDR2 is FQNNGV. CDR3 length equals 18 residues. The DNA for the CDR3 is TGTGCCAGCAGCAAGAGGGCTAGCGGGTCTGAGAGCACCGGGGAGCTGTTTTTT. Amino acids: CASSKRASGSESTGELFF.

Ten or more counts support this clonotype. The CDR3 spells CASSSSTLAGVSNEQFF. As DNA, the CDR3 is TGCGCCAGCAGCTCCTCCACCCTAGCGGGAGTATCCAATGAGCAGTTCTTC. This chain links TRBV5-1 with TRBJ2-1; 10 bases align to TRBD2. Trimming at V came to 3 bases and at J to 6 bases, leaving 12 bases not matched to a gene. CDR3 length equals 17 residues. Germline V lookup: CDR1 SGHRS, CDR2 YFSETQ.

This clonotype was seen at least ten times. CDR3 sequence reads: CAISRPEAGNYNEQFF. The CDR3 DNA reads as TGTGCCATCAGCCGCCCCGAAGCAGGGAACTACAATGAGCAGTTCTTC. The chain carries TRBV10-3 and TRBJ2-1, with TRBD1 as a possible D gene (5 bases). V shed 6 bases and J shed 3 bases, with 18 bases lying between them. The germline CDR1 and CDR2 sequences are ENHRY and SYGVKD. The length of the CDR3 is 16 residues.

This clonotype was counted at least ten times. This rearrangement joins TRBV12-3 or TRBV12-4 to TRBJ1-5, with 7 nucleotides matching TRBD1. Losses at the gene ends were 5 bases for V and 11 bases for J; bases not matched to a gene: 15. This CDR3 region has 15 residues. CDR3 region: CASSAPTGFLGTQHF. The CDR3 DNA sequence: TGTGCCAGCAGTGCCCCGACAGGGTTTCTCGGGACCCAGCATTTT.

J is TRBJ2-7 and V is TRBV14; 12 bases align to TRBD1. V was pared by 3 bases and J by 2 bases, with 2 bases of the junction left unmatched. There are 15 residues in the CDR3. Germline V gene data show CDR1 as SGHDN and CDR2 as FVKESK. The CDR3 DNA sequence: TGTGCCAGCAGCCACGGGACAGGGGGCGCCTACGAGCAGTACTTC. It encodes CASSHGTGGAYEQYF.

This chain links TRBV24-1 with TRBJ1-1; D unresolved. This CDR3 region has 15 residues. V was shortened by 5 bases and J by 1 base, with 13 bases between the two germline ends. Germline V lookup: CDR1 KGHDR, CDR2 SFDVKD. The CDR3 bases are TGTGCCACCAGTGGCGCATCCCCAGGGAACACTGAAGCTTTCTTT. The encoded protein is CATSGASPGNTEAFF.

CDR3 sequence: CASSLVQGRTYEQYF. CDR3 DNA: TGTGCCAGCAGCTTGGTCCAGGGAAGAACCTACGAGCAGTACTTC. The V and J genes are TRBV7-8 and TRBJ2-7, with a tentative D call TRBD1 (5 bases). This CDR3 region has 15 residues. Trimming took off 3 bases at V and 2 bases at J, with 14 bases between the two ends. Per the germline V gene, CDR1 is SGHVS and CDR2 is FQNEAQ.